A selection of T cell receptor beta chains follows, all from one sample in a study of cytomegalovirus exposure and HLA in healthy donors. Assay used: immunoSEQ multiplex PCR; TCRdb lists only in-frame clones, some missing. In the table there are over 150,000 clones, roughly four fifths of which are singletons. Sequences were obtained from PBMCs. Source of these receptors: a male donor in good health and CMV-seronegative. The CDR3 runs from the conserved cysteine through the conserved F or W. Fields, in order: J gene, D gene, CDR3 length, clone size, V gene, CDR3 protein. A D gene is named only where the DNA matches it firmly. Part of the rows lack a size; the others show once, few, many or a class for expanded clones.

j_call: TRBJ2-5; d_call: NA; cdr3_length: 13; clone_size: NA; v_call: TRBV6-5; cdr3_aa: CASSPQVQETQYF
j_call: TRBJ1-3; d_call: TRBD1; cdr3_length: 16; clone_size: NA; v_call: TRBV9; cdr3_aa: CASSVSPGGSGNTIYF
j_call: TRBJ2-3; d_call: NA; cdr3_length: 15; clone_size: NA; v_call: TRBV27; cdr3_aa: CASSLSDWPTDTQYF
j_call: TRBJ1-6; d_call: TRBD1; cdr3_length: 13; clone_size: NA; v_call: TRBV6-1; cdr3_aa: CASREQGVSPLHF
j_call: TRBJ1-5; d_call: TRBD1; cdr3_length: 15; clone_size: NA; v_call: TRBV6-5; cdr3_aa: CASRSTGRRDQPQHF
j_call: TRBJ1-1; d_call: TRBD1; cdr3_length: 15; clone_size: NA; v_call: TRBV6-5; cdr3_aa: CASTPGQGARTEAFF
j_call: TRBJ1-5; d_call: NA; cdr3_length: 13; clone_size: NA; v_call: TRBV12-5; cdr3_aa: CASGLEAGQPQHF
j_call: TRBJ2-4; d_call: NA; cdr3_length: 15; clone_size: few; v_call: TRBV6-6; cdr3_aa: CASTKRDWGKNIQYF
j_call: TRBJ2-3; d_call: NA; cdr3_length: 13; clone_size: NA; v_call: TRBV5-4; cdr3_aa: CASSSPPADTQYF
j_call: TRBJ1-3; d_call: TRBD1; cdr3_length: 19; clone_size: NA; v_call: TRBV5-1; cdr3_aa: CASRRQGPGYSSSGNTIYF
j_call: TRBJ1-5; d_call: NA; cdr3_length: 13; clone_size: few; v_call: TRBV30; cdr3_aa: CAWALAGSQPQHF
j_call: TRBJ1-5; d_call: NA; cdr3_length: 14; clone_size: NA; v_call: TRBV6-6; cdr3_aa: CASSYGTPHQPQHF
j_call: TRBJ1-6; d_call: NA; cdr3_length: 14; clone_size: NA; v_call: TRBV27; cdr3_aa: CASSLSSNNSPLHF
j_call: TRBJ2-1; d_call: TRBD2; cdr3_length: 14; clone_size: NA; v_call: TRBV5-1; cdr3_aa: CASSPGLSGNEQFF
j_call: TRBJ2-3; d_call: NA; cdr3_length: 16; clone_size: NA; v_call: TRBV7-9; cdr3_aa: CASSSAASLGTDTQYF
j_call: TRBJ2-7; d_call: NA; cdr3_length: 13; clone_size: NA; v_call: TRBV4-3; cdr3_aa: CASSPTPSNEQYF
j_call: TRBJ2-7; d_call: NA; cdr3_length: 12; clone_size: NA; v_call: TRBV28; cdr3_aa: CASSPFTYEQYF
j_call: TRBJ1-5; d_call: TRBD1; cdr3_length: 15; clone_size: NA; v_call: TRBV4-1; cdr3_aa: CASSRVDRDTQPQHF
j_call: TRBJ2-1; d_call: TRBD2; cdr3_length: 14; clone_size: once; v_call: TRBV10-3; cdr3_aa: CAIEAGGLYNEQFF
j_call: TRBJ1-5; d_call: TRBD1; cdr3_length: 18; clone_size: NA; v_call: TRBV28; cdr3_aa: CASSLIGQGLLGGQPQHF
j_call: TRBJ1-3; d_call: NA; cdr3_length: 15; clone_size: NA; v_call: TRBV4-2; cdr3_aa: CASSQDLGQQNTIYF
j_call: TRBJ2-1; d_call: NA; cdr3_length: 10; clone_size: NA; v_call: TRBV28; cdr3_aa: CASRRGELFF
j_call: TRBJ2-3; d_call: NA; cdr3_length: 15; clone_size: NA; v_call: TRBV6-5; cdr3_aa: CASSPTPTRTDTQYF
j_call: TRBJ2-2; d_call: NA; cdr3_length: 13; clone_size: NA; v_call: TRBV9; cdr3_aa: CASSATNTGELFF
j_call: TRBJ1-1; d_call: NA; cdr3_length: 13; clone_size: NA; v_call: TRBV28; cdr3_aa: CASSLTANTEAFF
j_call: TRBJ2-3; d_call: TRBD2; cdr3_length: 19; clone_size: NA; v_call: TRBV11-3; cdr3_aa: CASSLTRLGSGGSTDTQYF
j_call: TRBJ2-2; d_call: NA; cdr3_length: 14; clone_size: NA; v_call: TRBV28; cdr3_aa: CASSHRSPDGELFF
j_call: TRBJ1-2; d_call: NA; cdr3_length: 15; clone_size: few; v_call: TRBV28; cdr3_aa: CASSFAQGGVLGYTF
j_call: TRBJ1-5; d_call: NA; cdr3_length: 12; clone_size: NA; v_call: TRBV29-1; cdr3_aa: CSVNSAGQPQHF
j_call: TRBJ2-1; d_call: TRBD2; cdr3_length: 15; clone_size: NA; v_call: TRBV9; cdr3_aa: CASSVGRGGWNEQFF
j_call: TRBJ1-5; d_call: NA; cdr3_length: 14; clone_size: NA; v_call: TRBV15; cdr3_aa: CATSRQVFNQPQHF
j_call: TRBJ1-5; d_call: NA; cdr3_length: 15; clone_size: once; v_call: TRBV6-5; cdr3_aa: CASSYSSNSNQPQHF
j_call: TRBJ2-7; d_call: TRBD1; cdr3_length: 14; clone_size: NA; v_call: TRBV6-5; cdr3_aa: CASSRDRGIYEQYF
j_call: TRBJ1-3; d_call: NA; cdr3_length: 14; clone_size: NA; v_call: TRBV6-5; cdr3_aa: CASKLSGIGNTIYF
j_call: TRBJ2-5; d_call: NA; cdr3_length: 16; clone_size: few; v_call: TRBV6-1; cdr3_aa: CASSERRLAQQETQYF
j_call: TRBJ2-1; d_call: NA; cdr3_length: 12; clone_size: NA; v_call: TRBV6-5; cdr3_aa: CASSAAYEEQFF
j_call: TRBJ1-1; d_call: TRBD1; cdr3_length: 15; clone_size: once; v_call: TRBV5-1; cdr3_aa: CASKTGSRSDAEAFF
j_call: TRBJ1-2; d_call: NA; cdr3_length: 14; clone_size: NA; v_call: TRBV10-3; cdr3_aa: CAISDLATDYGYTF
j_call: TRBJ1-6; d_call: NA; cdr3_length: 14; clone_size: NA; v_call: TRBV28; cdr3_aa: CASSLSSYNSPLHF
j_call: TRBJ2-1; d_call: TRBD2; cdr3_length: 15; clone_size: NA; v_call: TRBV29-1; cdr3_aa: CSVRWAGGTYNEQFF
j_call: TRBJ2-7; d_call: NA; cdr3_length: 15; clone_size: NA; v_call: TRBV5-4; cdr3_aa: CASSLVGGLSYEQYF
j_call: TRBJ1-3; d_call: TRBD1; cdr3_length: 16; clone_size: NA; v_call: TRBV7-2; cdr3_aa: CASSLDGTGGGNTIYF
j_call: TRBJ2-3; d_call: NA; cdr3_length: 14; clone_size: few; v_call: TRBV28; cdr3_aa: CAGQRGRGTDTQYF
j_call: TRBJ1-1; d_call: TRBD1; cdr3_length: 14; clone_size: many; v_call: TRBV6-5; cdr3_aa: CASSYLGQGNEAFF
j_call: TRBJ1-5; d_call: NA; cdr3_length: 15; clone_size: NA; v_call: TRBV19; cdr3_aa: CASSTDSPSNQPQHF
j_call: TRBJ1-5; d_call: NA; cdr3_length: 16; clone_size: NA; v_call: TRBV19; cdr3_aa: CASSIRAGWDNQPQHF
j_call: TRBJ2-1; d_call: TRBD2; cdr3_length: 15; clone_size: NA; v_call: TRBV28; cdr3_aa: CASSLTGLADNEQFF
j_call: TRBJ1-6; d_call: NA; cdr3_length: 16; clone_size: few; v_call: TRBV18; cdr3_aa: CASSPPGGGPNSPLHF
j_call: TRBJ2-4; d_call: TRBD2; cdr3_length: 15; clone_size: NA; v_call: TRBV11-1; cdr3_aa: CASSQRGKAKNIQYF
j_call: TRBJ1-1; d_call: NA; cdr3_length: 14; clone_size: NA; v_call: TRBV7-3; cdr3_aa: CASSLRTEGTEAFF
j_call: TRBJ2-1; d_call: NA; cdr3_length: 13; clone_size: NA; v_call: TRBV7-2; cdr3_aa: CASSSNPLLEQFF
j_call: TRBJ1-1; d_call: NA; cdr3_length: 15; clone_size: NA; v_call: TRBV2; cdr3_aa: CASSIIRTGTSEAFF
j_call: TRBJ1-4; d_call: NA; cdr3_length: 18; clone_size: NA; v_call: TRBV7-9; cdr3_aa: CASSPRSRRSATNEKLFF
j_call: TRBJ2-7; d_call: TRBD2; cdr3_length: 15; clone_size: NA; v_call: TRBV28; cdr3_aa: CASSTGTSVAYEQYF
j_call: TRBJ2-3; d_call: NA; cdr3_length: 13; clone_size: NA; v_call: TRBV6-6; cdr3_aa: CASTSTGTDTQYF
j_call: TRBJ2-1; d_call: NA; cdr3_length: 15; clone_size: NA; v_call: TRBV9; cdr3_aa: CASSVGGGAYNEQFF
j_call: TRBJ1-5; d_call: NA; cdr3_length: 16; clone_size: NA; v_call: TRBV5-1; cdr3_aa: CASSLTAGNSNQPQHF
j_call: TRBJ2-3; d_call: NA; cdr3_length: 13; clone_size: few; v_call: TRBV18; cdr3_aa: CASSRTERDTQYF